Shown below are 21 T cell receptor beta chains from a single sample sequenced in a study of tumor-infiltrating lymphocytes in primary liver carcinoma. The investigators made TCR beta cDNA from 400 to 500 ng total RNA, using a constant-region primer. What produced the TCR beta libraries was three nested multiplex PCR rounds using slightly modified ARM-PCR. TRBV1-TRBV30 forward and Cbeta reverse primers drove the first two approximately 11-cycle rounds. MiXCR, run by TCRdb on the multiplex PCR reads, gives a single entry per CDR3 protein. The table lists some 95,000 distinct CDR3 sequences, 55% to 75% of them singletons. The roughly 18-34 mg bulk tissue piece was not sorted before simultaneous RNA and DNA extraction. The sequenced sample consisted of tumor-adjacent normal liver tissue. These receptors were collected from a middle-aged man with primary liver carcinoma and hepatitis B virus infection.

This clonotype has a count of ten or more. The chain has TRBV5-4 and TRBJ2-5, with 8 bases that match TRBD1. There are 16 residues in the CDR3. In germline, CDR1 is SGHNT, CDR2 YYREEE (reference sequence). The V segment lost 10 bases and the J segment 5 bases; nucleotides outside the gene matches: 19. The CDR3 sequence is CAASSPPGQGAETQYF. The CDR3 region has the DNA TGTGCCGCCTCCTCCCCTCCCGGGCAGGGGGCTGAGACCCAGTACTTC.

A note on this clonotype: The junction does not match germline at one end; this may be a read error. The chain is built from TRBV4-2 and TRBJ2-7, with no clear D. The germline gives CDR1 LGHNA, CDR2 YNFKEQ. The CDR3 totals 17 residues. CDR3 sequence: CGSSQAGSPRWSGEQYF. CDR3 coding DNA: TGTGGCAGCAGCCAAGCAGGTTCCCCCCGGTGGTCTGGTGAGCAGTACTTC.

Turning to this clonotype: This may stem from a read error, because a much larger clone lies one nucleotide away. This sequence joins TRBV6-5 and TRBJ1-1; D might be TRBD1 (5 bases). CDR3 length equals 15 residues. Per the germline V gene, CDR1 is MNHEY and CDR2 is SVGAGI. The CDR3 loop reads CTSSPTGGRYTEAFF. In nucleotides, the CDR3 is TGTACCAGCAGTCCGACGGGGGGTAGATACACTGAAGCTTTCTTT.

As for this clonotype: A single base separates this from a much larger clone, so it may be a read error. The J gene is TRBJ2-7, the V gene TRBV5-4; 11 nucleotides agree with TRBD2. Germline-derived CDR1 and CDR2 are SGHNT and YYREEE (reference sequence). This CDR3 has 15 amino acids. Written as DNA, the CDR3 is TGTGCCAGCAGCAAGATCCTAGCGGGAGGCGACGAGCGGTACTTC. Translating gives CASSKILAGGDERYF.

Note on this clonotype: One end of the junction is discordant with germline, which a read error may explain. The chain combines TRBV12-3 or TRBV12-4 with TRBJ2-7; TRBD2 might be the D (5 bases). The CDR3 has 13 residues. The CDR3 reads CASFVGSGYGQYF. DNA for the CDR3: TGTGCCAGTTTTGTAGGGTCGGGGTACGGGCAGTACTTC.

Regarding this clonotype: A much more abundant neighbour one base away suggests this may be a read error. CDR3 nucleotide sequence: TGTACCAGCAGTTCCTGGGGGGTCACCACAGATACGCAGTATTTT. This gives the protein CTSSSWGVTTDTQYF. V gene TRBV7-9 combines with J gene TRBJ2-3; possibly TRBD2 for D (6 bases). Germline-derived CDR1 and CDR2 are SEHNR and FQNEAQ (reference sequence). CDR3 length: 15 amino acids.

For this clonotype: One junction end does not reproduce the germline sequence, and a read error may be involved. This CDR3 is CATSKAGVQETQYF. In DNA, the CDR3 is TGTGCCACCAGCAAAGCGGGAGTTCAAGAGACACAGTACTTC. The chain recombines TRBV11-2 with TRBJ2-5; 8 bases line up with TRBD2. The CDR3 is 14 residues long. CDR1 is SGHAT and CDR2 is FQNNGV in the germline V gene.

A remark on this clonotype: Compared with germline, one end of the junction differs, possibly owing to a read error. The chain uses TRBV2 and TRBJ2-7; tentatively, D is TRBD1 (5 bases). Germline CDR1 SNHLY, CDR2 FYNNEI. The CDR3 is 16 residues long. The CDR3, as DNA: TGTGCCAACAGTGCCCCGAGACAGCCCAGCTCCTACGAGCAGTACTTC. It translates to CANSAPRQPSSYEQYF.

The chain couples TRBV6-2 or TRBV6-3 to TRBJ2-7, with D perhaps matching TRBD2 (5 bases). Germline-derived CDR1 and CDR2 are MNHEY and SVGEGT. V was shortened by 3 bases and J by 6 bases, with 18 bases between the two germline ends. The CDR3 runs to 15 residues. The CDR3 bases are TGTGCCAGCAGTTATCCCGACGGGGAAAAAGGCGAGCAGTACTTC. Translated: CASSYPDGEKGEQYF.

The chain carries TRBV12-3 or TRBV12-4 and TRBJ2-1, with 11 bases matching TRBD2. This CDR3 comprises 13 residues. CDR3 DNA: TGTGCTGACGGGACTAGCGGTTACAATGAGCAGTTCTTC. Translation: CADGTSGYNEQFF.

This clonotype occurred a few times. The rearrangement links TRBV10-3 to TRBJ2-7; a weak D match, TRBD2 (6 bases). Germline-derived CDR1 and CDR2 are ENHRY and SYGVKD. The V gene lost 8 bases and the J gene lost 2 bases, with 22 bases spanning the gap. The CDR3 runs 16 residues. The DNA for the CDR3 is TGTGCCATCCGTGTAGCGGACCCTACCGGTACCTACGAGCAGTACTTC. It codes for CAIRVADPTGTYEQYF.

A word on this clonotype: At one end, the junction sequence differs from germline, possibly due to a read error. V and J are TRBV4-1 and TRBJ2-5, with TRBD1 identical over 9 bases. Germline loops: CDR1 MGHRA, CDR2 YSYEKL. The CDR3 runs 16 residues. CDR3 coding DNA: TGCGCAAGCAGCCACCAAAACAGGGGGCGCGTAGAGACCCAGTACTTC. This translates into CASSHQNRGRVETQYF.

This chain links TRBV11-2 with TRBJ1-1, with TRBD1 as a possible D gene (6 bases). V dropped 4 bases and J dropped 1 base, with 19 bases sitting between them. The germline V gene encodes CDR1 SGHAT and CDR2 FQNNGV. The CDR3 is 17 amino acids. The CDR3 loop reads CASSYIQPGAGNTEAFF. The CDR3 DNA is TGTGCCAGCAGCTATATTCAGCCGGGGGCTGGGAACACTGAAGCTTTCTTT.

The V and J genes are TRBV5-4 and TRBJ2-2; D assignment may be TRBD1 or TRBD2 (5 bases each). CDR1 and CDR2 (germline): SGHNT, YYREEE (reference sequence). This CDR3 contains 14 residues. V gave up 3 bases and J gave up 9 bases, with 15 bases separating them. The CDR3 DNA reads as TGTGCCAGCAGCTCCCCTGGGGGAACCCGGGAGCTGTTTTTT. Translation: CASSSPGGTRELFF.

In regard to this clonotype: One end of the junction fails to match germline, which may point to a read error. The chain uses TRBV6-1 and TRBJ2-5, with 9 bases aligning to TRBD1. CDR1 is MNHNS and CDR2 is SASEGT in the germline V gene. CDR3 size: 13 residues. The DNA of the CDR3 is TGTGCCGGCAGGGACAGGGAATTGGAGACCCAGTACTTC. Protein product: CAGRDRELETQYF.

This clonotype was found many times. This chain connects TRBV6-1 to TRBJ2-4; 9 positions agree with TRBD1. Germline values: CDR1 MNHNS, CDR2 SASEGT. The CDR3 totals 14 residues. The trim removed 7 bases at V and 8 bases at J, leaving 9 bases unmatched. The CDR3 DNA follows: TGTGCCAGCACTCTCAGGACAGGGGTAGACATTCAGTACTTC. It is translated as CASTLRTGVDIQYF.

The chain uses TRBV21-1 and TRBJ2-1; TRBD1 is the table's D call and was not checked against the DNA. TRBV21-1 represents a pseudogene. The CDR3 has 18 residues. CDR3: CASSKGGARDRHYNEQFF. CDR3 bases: TGTGCCAGCAGCAAAGGAGGAGCCCGGGACCGTCACTACAATGAGCAGTTCTTC.

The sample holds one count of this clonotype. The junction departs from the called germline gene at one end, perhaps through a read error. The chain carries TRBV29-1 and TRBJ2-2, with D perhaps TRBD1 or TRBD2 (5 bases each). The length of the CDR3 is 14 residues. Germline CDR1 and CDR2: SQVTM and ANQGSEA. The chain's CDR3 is CSVLGPGPTGELFF. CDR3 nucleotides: TGCAGCGTCCTCGGTCCGGGACCCACCGGGGAGCTGTTTTTC.

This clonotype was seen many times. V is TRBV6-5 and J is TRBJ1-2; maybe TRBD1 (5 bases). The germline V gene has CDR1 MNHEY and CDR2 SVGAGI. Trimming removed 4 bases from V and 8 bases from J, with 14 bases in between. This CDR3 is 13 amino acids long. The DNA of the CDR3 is TGTGCCAGCAGTTCCCGCGGAGGGGAGGGCTACACCTTC. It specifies CASSSRGGEGYTF.

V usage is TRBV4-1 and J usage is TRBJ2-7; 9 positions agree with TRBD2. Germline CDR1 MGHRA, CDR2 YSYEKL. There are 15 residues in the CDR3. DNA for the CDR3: TGCGACAGTAGCCAAAAGGGACTAGCACACTACGAGCAGTACTTC. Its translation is CDSSQKGLAHYEQYF.

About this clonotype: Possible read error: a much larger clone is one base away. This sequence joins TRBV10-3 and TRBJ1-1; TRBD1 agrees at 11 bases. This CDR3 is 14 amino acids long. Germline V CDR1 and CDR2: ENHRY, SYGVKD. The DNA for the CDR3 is TGTGCCATCAGTGGGGACAGGGGGAACACTGAAGCTCTCTTT. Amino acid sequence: CAISGDRGNTEALF.